One sample yielded the 27 T cell receptor beta chains listed below, sequenced in a study of OX40 agonist ivuxolimab in advanced cancers. The assay was immunoSEQ multiplex PCR, and TCRdb's table has in-frame clones only and misses some. The sample has around 78,000 clones, around 86% seen once. Sequenced here: CD4+ or CD8+ T cells sorted from blood, sampled in a trial of the OX40 agonist ivuxolimab. These receptors were obtained from an adult with an advanced solid tumor such as melanoma, head and neck, liver or kidney cancer.

The rearrangement links TRBV5-5 to TRBJ2-2, with D possibly TRBD1 on 5 matching bases. Trimming took off 5 bases at V and 6 bases at J, with 11 bases between the two ends. This CDR3 region has 13 residues. Germline V gene lookup returns CDR1 SGHKS and CDR2 YYEKEE (reference sequence). The CDR3 DNA reads TGTGCCAGCAGGGGGCAGGTCGCCGGGGAGCTGTTTTTT. Its translation: CASRGQVAGELFF.

The chain employs TRBV5-5 and TRBJ2-7; no definite D call. V was shortened by 5 bases and J by 2 bases, with 17 bases between the two germline ends. This CDR3 spans 15 amino acids. Germline V gene sequence: CDR1 SGHKS, CDR2 YYEKEE (reference sequence). The CDR3 here is CASRSLGIGPYEQYF. CDR3 bases: TGTGCCAGCAGGAGTCTGGGAATCGGGCCCTACGAGCAGTACTTC.

The chain carries TRBV28 and TRBJ2-1, with 10 bases fitting TRBD2. The CDR3 totals 16 residues. The V and J ends lost 1 base and 8 bases, in that order; junction bases with no gene match: 8. Germline loops: CDR1 MDHEN, CDR2 SYDVKM. The CDR3 nucleotides are TGTGCCAGCAGTTTATCCGGACTAGCGGATGTCTATGAGCAGTTCTTC. Residues: CASSLSGLADVYEQFF.

The chain employs TRBV27 and TRBJ1-1; D ambiguous. The CDR3 spans 12 residues. Germline CDR1 is MNHEY and CDR2 is SMNVEV (reference sequence). Trimming took off 6 bases at V and 4 bases at J, with 9 bases between the two ends. In DNA form, the CDR3 reads TGTGCCAGCAGGCAAGGGAGCACTGAAGCTTTCTTT. Translation: CASRQGSTEAFF.

CDR3 sequence (DNA): TGCAGCGTCCCAGGGGTTACTGAAGCTTTCTTT. The encoded protein is CSVPGVTEAFF. The genes are TRBV29-1 and TRBJ1-1; D may be TRBD1 (6 bases). This CDR3 is 11 amino acids long. CDR1 is SQVTM, CDR2 ANQGSEA, per germline. Trimming cost V 6 bases and J 5 bases, with 10 bases left between them.

J is TRBJ2-2 and V is TRBV15; 7 nucleotides match TRBD2. After removal of 1 base from V and 0 bases from J, the junction contained 5 bases not matched to a gene. This CDR3 comprises 17 residues. Germline CDR1 reads LNHNV; CDR2 reads YYDKDF (reference sequence). The CDR3: CATSRGPGLSNTGELFF. The CDR3 DNA sequence: TGTGCCACCAGCAGAGGACCGGGACTATCGAACACCGGGGAGCTGTTTTTT. The full variable domain, its missing parts supplied by reference TRBV15 and TRBJ2-2, is DAMVIQNPRYQVTQFGKPVTLSCSQTLNHNVMYWYQQKSSQAPKLLFHYYDKDFNNEADTPDNFQSRRPNTSFCFLDIRSPGLGDTAMYLCATSRGPGLSNTGELFFGEGSRLTVL.

This chain connects TRBV18 to TRBJ2-7; no definite D call. Per germline, CDR1 KGHSH and CDR2 LQKENI. The CDR3 has 14 residues. Trimming removed 3 bases from V and 0 bases from J, with 9 bases in between. The DNA of the CDR3 is TGTGCCAGCTCACCCGGCATGAGCTCCTACGAGCAGTACTTC. This translates into CASSPGMSSYEQYF. The whole variable domain, filled in from reference TRBV18 and TRBJ2-7, reads NAGVMQNPRHLVRRRGQEARLRCSPMKGHSHVYWYRQLPEEGLKFMVYLQKENIIDESGMPKERFSAEFPKEGPSILRIQQVVRGDSAAYFCASSPGMSSYEQYFGPGTRLTVT.

This chain joins TRBV5-1 and TRBJ2-2; D is possibly TRBD2 (5 bases). Germline assignment: CDR1 SGHRS and CDR2 YFSETQ. This CDR3 spans 15 amino acids. The V end lost 2 bases, the J end lost 0 bases, and 8 bases lay between the germline ends. The CDR3 DNA sequence: TGCGCCAGCAGCTTTAGCGACCCGAACACCGGGGAGCTGTTTTTT. Its translation: CASSFSDPNTGELFF.

Comment on this clone: Different DNA sequences within this sample yield the same CDR3. The chain joins TRBV5-4 to TRBJ2-1, with TRBD2 identical over 8 bases. Germline CDR1 and CDR2: SGHNT and YYREEE (reference sequence). This CDR3 contains 15 residues. Unmatched junction bases numbered 6, after V lost 0 bases and J lost 7 bases. The CDR3 bases are TGTGCCAGCAGCTTGGCGGGAGGGCCGGGGAATGAGCAGTTCTTC. Translating it yields CASSLAGGPGNEQFF.

The chain recombines TRBV5-1 with TRBJ2-3; perhaps TRBD1 as D (6 bases). Trimming removed 4 bases at V and 8 bases at J, with 11 bases between. This CDR3 comprises 12 residues. Per the germline V gene, CDR1 is SGHRS and CDR2 is YFSETQ. Here the CDR3 reads CASSQDSSTQYF. The CDR3 bases are TGCGCCAGCAGCCAGGACAGCAGTACGCAGTATTTT.

The chain couples TRBV7-2 to TRBJ1-6, with a possible D match to TRBD1 (6 bases). The CDR3 loop spans 18 amino acids. Germline values: CDR1 SGHTA, CDR2 FQGNSA. Trimming shortened V by 2 bases and J by 10 bases, and 24 bases separated the two germline ends. This chain's CDR3 is CASSLIGGRQGLGSPLHF. The CDR3 region has the DNA TGTGCCAGCAGCTTAATCGGGGGTCGGCAGGGGCTTGGGTCACCCCTCCACTTT.

The genes are TRBV6-5 and TRBJ1-1; D not certain. The CDR3 runs 13 residues. Between the trimmed V and J ends, which lost 2 bases and 4 bases, there was a span of 8 bases. Germline V gene lookup returns CDR1 MNHEY and CDR2 SVGAGI. The CDR3 here is CASSYGSGTEAFF. The CDR3 nucleotides are TGTGCCAGCAGTTACGGGTCCGGCACTGAAGCTTTCTTT.

The chain combines TRBV27 with TRBJ2-7, with D unclear. The CDR3 spans 14 residues. Germline V gives CDR1 MNHEY, CDR2 SMNVEV (reference sequence). V was shortened by 6 bases and J by 0 bases, with 12 bases between the two germline ends. Here the CDR3 reads CASRPRPLSYEQYF. CDR3 sequence (DNA): TGTGCCAGCAGGCCTAGGCCCCTCTCCTACGAGCAGTACTTC.

V and J are TRBV5-4 and TRBJ2-3; TRBD2 aligns across 7 bases. Per the germline V gene, CDR1 is SGHNT and CDR2 is YYREEE (reference sequence). V was pared by 4 bases and J by 2 bases, with 7 bases of the junction left unmatched. The CDR3 is 15 amino acids. CDR3 residues: CASSTAGDSTDTQYF. The CDR3 DNA reads TGTGCCAGCAGCACCGCGGGAGACTCCACAGATACGCAGTATTTT.

This clone was recorded once. J is TRBJ2-1 and V is TRBV18; D is possibly TRBD2 (6 bases). The length of the CDR3 is 13 residues. V lost 2 bases and J lost 9, with 11 bases in between. Germline V lookup: CDR1 KGHSH, CDR2 LQKENI. CDR3 in amino acids: CASSPAGSSEQFF. The DNA of the CDR3 is TGTGCCAGCTCACCAGCCGGGAGCAGTGAGCAGTTCTTC.

This clone has more than one count but fewer than ten. This chain uses TRBV7-9 with TRBJ1-3, with 7 bases matching TRBD1. Germline V CDR1 and CDR2: SEHNR, FQNEAQ (reference sequence). The V and J ends lost 8 bases and 0 bases, in that order; junction bases with no gene match: 7. CDR3 length equals 15 residues. This chain's CDR3 is CASWGQLSSGNTIYF. CDR3 sequence (DNA): TGTGCCAGCTGGGGACAGTTAAGCTCTGGAAACACCATATATTTT.

This clone has just one count. Written as DNA, the CDR3 is TGTGCCAGCAGCCGACTAGCGGGAGGGCCTGACGAGCAGTACTTC. Its translation: CASSRLAGGPDEQYF. The chain links TRBV6-4 to TRBJ2-7, with TRBD2 identical over 14 bases. Germline V lookup: CDR1 MRHNA, CDR2 SNTAGT. The junction had 6 bases not matched to a gene; V was cut back by 6 bases and J by 5 bases. The CDR3 spans 15 residues.

The chain couples TRBV5-1 to TRBJ2-1; 8 positions agree with TRBD2. The germline V gene encodes CDR1 SGHRS and CDR2 YFSETQ. This CDR3 comprises 16 residues. With V trimmed by 4 bases and J by 6 bases, 12 bases remained unmatched. In DNA, the CDR3 is TGCGCCAGCAGCCCGGACGCGGGAGGTGTCGCCAATGAGCAGTTCTTC. It yields the protein CASSPDAGGVANEQFF. Full variable domain (outside the CDR3, taken from reference TRBV5-1 and TRBJ2-1): KAGVTQTPRYLIKTRGQQVTLSCSPISGHRSVSWYQQTPGQGLQFLFEYFSETQRNKGNFPGRFSGRQFSNSRSEMNVSTLELGDSALYLCASSPDAGGVANEQFFGPGTRLTVL.

In this sample, this clone turned up a few times. The V gene is TRBV10-1, the J gene TRBJ1-5; TRBD1 might be the D (5 bases). V was trimmed by 4 bases and J by 6 bases, leaving 7 bases between them. The CDR3 totals 12 residues. Germline V gene sequence: CDR1 WNHNN, CDR2 SYGVQD (reference sequence). In DNA, the CDR3 is TGCGCCAGCAGTGCCACAGGTCAGCCCCAGCATTTT. Amino acids: CASSATGQPQHF.

The chain joins TRBV6-1 to TRBJ1-1; 9 bases fit TRBD1. CDR3 length: 13 amino acids. V shed 6 bases, J shed 7 bases, and the junction held 6 bases outside the gene matches. Germline loops: CDR1 MNHNS, CDR2 SASEGT. CDR3 protein: CASRDRGRNEAFF. The CDR3 DNA follows: TGTGCCAGCAGGGACAGGGGTAGAAATGAAGCTTTCTTT.

V gene TRBV18 combines with J gene TRBJ2-1; D might be TRBD2 (6 bases). The CDR3 runs to 15 residues. Germline V gives CDR1 KGHSH, CDR2 LQKENI. Trimming removed 3 bases at V and 3 bases at J, with 12 bases between. The CDR3 coding sequence is TGTGCCAGCTCACCGGCAATTAGCGGCTACAATGAGCAGTTCTTC. The encoded protein is CASSPAISGYNEQFF.

The rearrangement joins TRBV7-6 to TRBJ2-3; D gene uncertain. The CDR3 sequence is 16 residues long. Trimming shortened V by 0 bases and J by 0 bases, and 10 bases separated the two germline ends. Germline CDR1 SGHVS, CDR2 FNYEAQ. CDR3 sequence reads: CASSLAHSGSTDTQYF. CDR3 DNA: TGTGCCAGCAGCTTAGCCCACTCCGGTAGCACAGATACGCAGTATTTT. Based on the CDR3 plus reference TRBV7-6 and TRBJ2-3, the full variable domain is GAGVSQSPRYKVTKRGQDVALRCDPISGHVSLYWYRQALGQGPEFLTYFNYEAQQDKSGLPNDRFSAERPEGSISTLTIQRTEQRDSAMYRCASSLAHSGSTDTQYFGPGTRLTVL.

V is TRBV10-2 and J is TRBJ1-3; D is ambiguous. Trimming removed 7 bases at V and 0 bases at J, with 19 bases between. The CDR3 is 17 amino acids. The germline gives CDR1 WSHSY, CDR2 SAAADI. The CDR3 sequence is CASKREPTVLSGNTIYF. The CDR3 nucleotides are TGCGCCAGCAAAAGGGAACCGACTGTTCTCTCTGGAAACACCATATATTTT.

The rearrangement joins TRBV18 to TRBJ1-5, with 8 bases identical to TRBD1. V lost 3 bases and J lost 4; bases outside the gene matches: 8. The CDR3 runs to 16 residues. CDR1 KGHSH and CDR2 LQKENI come from the germline V gene. The CDR3 region is CASSPPGQGENQPQHF. CDR3 nucleotides: TGTGCCAGCTCACCTCCAGGACAGGGCGAGAATCAGCCCCAGCATTTT.

The V and J genes are TRBV7-2 and TRBJ1-3; no clear D. V was clipped by 4 bases and J by 5 bases, with 12 bases between them. Germline V gene data show CDR1 as SGHTA and CDR2 as FQGNSA. The CDR3 has 14 residues. CDR3 loop: CASSSHIDRNTIYF. The CDR3, as DNA: TGTGCCAGCAGCTCCCACATAGATCGAAACACCATATATTTT.

This rearrangement joins TRBV10-3 to TRBJ2-7; D might be TRBD1 (6 bases). The CDR3 has 15 residues. Germline CDR1 and CDR2: ENHRY and SYGVKD. Between the trimmed V and J ends, which lost 6 bases and 6 bases, there was a span of 21 bases. CDR3 DNA: TGTGCCATCAGGACGACAGGTTGGGGGCAGGGCGAGCAGTACTTC. Amino acid sequence: CAIRTTGWGQGEQYF.

CDR3 sequence (DNA): TGTGCCAGCAGTTCCACCCCACGGGGATCACCCCTCCACTTT. Its protein product is CASSSTPRGSPLHF. V is TRBV27 and J is TRBJ1-6; D gene unclear. In germline, CDR1 is MNHEY, CDR2 SMNVEV (reference sequence). This CDR3 contains 14 residues. Trimming took off 4 bases at V and 10 bases at J, with 14 bases between the two ends.